This T cell receptor (beta chain) emerged from a study of early T cells in non-severe SARS-CoV-2 infection. Study overall: Alpha and beta chains were unpaired, from unsorted whole-blood bulk RNA.

TCRdb re-called the 5' RACE reads with MiXCR, one entry per CDR3 protein. The sample holds roughly 75,000 distinct CDR3 sequences, around 11% seen once. V shed 6 bases and J shed 7 bases, with 24 bases lying between them. This CDR3 contains 17 residues. This clonotype was detected a few times. Input material: whole blood. The chain carries TRBV12-3 or TRBV12-4 and TRBJ1-4; weak D call: TRBD1 (5 bases). The origin of this receptor is an adult who was a healthcare worker with PCR-confirmed SARS-CoV-2 infection or an uninfected control (not recorded which). DNA for the CDR3: TGTGCCAGCAGACCCGCGAGGGGCCGTTCGGGGGGTGAAAAACTGTTTTTT. Translating it yields CASRPARGRSGGEKLFF.